The 22 T cell receptor beta chains below all came from one sample that was sequenced in a study of cytomegalovirus exposure and HLA in healthy donors. In the PCR, 60 Vbeta and 13 Jbeta primers were used. The repertoire was sequenced with immunoSEQ multiplex PCR; TCRdb's copy has only in-frame clones and lacks some. The sample shows roughly 190,000 clones, around 78% of them seen only once. Sequenced sample: PBMCs. The receptors derive from a woman in her 30s in good health and CMV-seropositive.

The CDR3 coding sequence is TGTGCCAGTAGTATAGGCGCCTCTCAACCCCAGCATTTT. Translation gives CASSIGASQPQHF. This sequence joins TRBV19 and TRBJ1-5; D unresolved. There are 13 residues in the CDR3. In germline, CDR1 is LNHDA, CDR2 SQIVND (reference sequence). V was clipped by 1 base and J by 10 bases, with 11 bases between them.

This clone was counted only a few times. This chain uses TRBV2 with TRBJ1-5; D perhaps matches TRBD1 (5 bases). Trimming removed 5 bases from V and 3 bases from J, with 14 bases in between. The CDR3 spans 15 residues. Germline V gene sequence: CDR1 SNHLY, CDR2 FYNNEI. The CDR3: CASSSQGILNQPQHF. DNA for the CDR3: TGTGCCAGCAGTTCCCAGGGCATTCTCAATCAGCCCCAGCATTTT.

The J gene is TRBJ2-5, the V gene TRBV19; D remains ambiguous. This CDR3 is 14 amino acids long. The germline V gene has CDR1 LNHDA and CDR2 SQIVND (reference sequence). V was clipped by 3 bases and J by 7 bases, with 15 bases between them. This chain's CDR3 is CASSIESPLGTQYF. The CDR3 bases are TGTGCCAGTAGTATCGAGTCCCCCCTAGGGACCCAGTACTTC.

The J gene is TRBJ1-3, the V gene TRBV11-2, with 10 positions matching TRBD1. V lost 3 bases, J lost 3 bases, and 5 bases stayed unmatched. The CDR3 extends over 16 amino acids. Germline CDR1 and CDR2: SGHAT and FQNNGV. The CDR3: CASSLWTGGDGNTIYF. The CDR3 DNA sequence: TGTGCCAGCAGCTTGTGGACAGGGGGAGATGGAAACACCATATATTTT.

The V and J genes are TRBV19 and TRBJ2-3, with TRBD2 identical over 7 bases. The CDR3 covers 16 residues. In germline, CDR1 is LNHDA, CDR2 SQIVND (reference sequence). V lost 8 bases to trimming and J lost 4 bases; unmatched junction nucleotides: 15. The CDR3 nucleotides read TGTGCCAGTTCCCTCACGGGGGGAGGTTATTCAGATACGCAGTATTTT. Amino acids: CASSLTGGGYSDTQYF.

This clone has just a few counts. The V and J genes are TRBV6-1 and TRBJ2-1, with TRBD1 identical over 7 bases. In germline, CDR1 is MNHNS, CDR2 SASEGT. This CDR3 contains 15 residues. V shed 4 bases and J 0 bases; nucleotides not matched to a gene: 3. The CDR3 nucleotides read TGTGCCAGCAGTGCCCGGGACAGCTCCTACAATGAGCAGTTCTTC. This codes for CASSARDSSYNEQFF.

This clone turned up a few times. V usage is TRBV10-3 and J usage is TRBJ2-3, with D hard to call. This CDR3 is built from 14 residues. Deletions cut 2 bases from V and 4 bases from J, with 10 bases between. CDR1 and CDR2 from the germline V gene are ENHRY and SYGVKD. This CDR3 reads CAISEPRQPDTQYF. The DNA of the CDR3 is TGTGCCATCAGTGAGCCGAGGCAGCCAGATACGCAGTATTTT.

The rearrangement uses TRBV7-9 and TRBJ2-1, with D possibly TRBD1 on 5 matching bases. Looked up from germline, CDR1 is SEHNR and CDR2 is FQNEAQ (reference sequence). The CDR3 has 14 residues. V dropped 5 bases and J dropped 8 bases, with 16 bases sitting between them. The DNA of the CDR3 is TGTGCCAGCAGCCAAGGGTTGGGGCTCGATGAGCAGTTCTTC. Encoded protein: CASSQGLGLDEQFF.

Note on this clone: The sample carries other DNA sequences with the same CDR3. The chain uses TRBV10-3 and TRBJ2-7; 8 nucleotides align to TRBD2. Per germline, CDR1 ENHRY and CDR2 SYGVKD. V trimming: 6 bases; J trimming: 2 bases; junction bases outside the gene matches: 6. This CDR3 is 14 amino acids long. CDR3 nucleotides: TGTGCCATCAGCGGGGGGGGAGGCCCCTACGAGCAGTACTTC. It specifies CAISGGGGPYEQYF.

This clone was counted a few times. The J gene is TRBJ2-1, the V gene TRBV11-2; possibly TRBD2 for D (7 bases). Germline V gene data show CDR1 as SGHAT and CDR2 as FQNNGV. The CDR3 runs to 17 residues. V was cut by 7 bases and J by 7 bases, with 26 bases left in between. The CDR3 sequence is CASTREGGGSFGNEQFF. In DNA, the CDR3 is TGTGCCAGCACCCGAGAGGGGGGCGGGAGCTTCGGGAATGAGCAGTTCTTC.

The V gene is TRBV11-3, the J gene TRBJ2-3; 11 bases are shared with TRBD2. Germline V gene sequence: CDR1 SGHNT, CDR2 YENEEA. V shed 0 bases, J shed 5 bases, and the junction held 1 base outside the gene matches. This CDR3 is 15 amino acids long. The CDR3 here is CASSLEGLAGDTQYF. CDR3 nucleotides: TGTGCCAGCAGCTTAGAAGGACTAGCGGGAGATACGCAGTATTTT.

To note about this clone: This sample includes further DNA sequences coding for the same CDR3. The gene calls are TRBV18 and TRBJ2-5; unclear D gene. This CDR3 spans 12 amino acids. The germline CDR1 and CDR2 sequences are KGHSH and LQKENI. Trimming removed 2 bases at V and 4 bases at J, with 5 bases between. Written as DNA, the CDR3 is TGTGCCAGCTCACCAACGGGAGAGACCCAGTACTTC. Its protein product is CASSPTGETQYF.

The chain couples TRBV5-1 to TRBJ1-5; D perhaps matches TRBD1 (6 bases). The germline CDR1 and CDR2 sequences are SGHRS and YFSETQ. This CDR3 spans 14 amino acids. Trimming removed 2 bases from V and 7 bases from J, with 13 bases in between. The CDR3 DNA reads TGCGCCAGCAGCTTACAGGGTGCAGGCCAGCCCCAGCATTTT. Residues: CASSLQGAGQPQHF.

The V gene is TRBV2, the J gene TRBJ1-2; 12 nucleotides match TRBD1. CDR3 length: 15 amino acids. The J segment lost 4 bases and the V segment lost 8 bases, leaving 8 bases of the junction unmatched. Germline CDR1 SNHLY, CDR2 FYNNEI. The CDR3 DNA follows: TGTGCCAGCTCGGGACAGGGGGCGGCGGTCTATGGCTACACCTTC. Translated, it gives CASSGQGAAVYGYTF.

The genes are TRBV6-6 and TRBJ1-5; 7 bases align to TRBD1. Germline V gene sequence: CDR1 MNHNY, CDR2 SVGAGI (reference sequence). The J segment lost 3 bases and the V segment lost 11 bases, leaving 4 bases of the junction unmatched. The CDR3 totals 12 residues. The chain's CDR3 is CAVGTDNQPQHF. In DNA form, the CDR3 reads TGTGCCGTAGGGACAGACAATCAGCCCCAGCATTTT.

This chain connects TRBV6-1 to TRBJ1-1; maybe TRBD1 (6 bases). Looked up from germline, CDR1 is MNHNS and CDR2 is SASEGT. V lost 3 bases and J 5 bases, leaving 7 bases between the germline ends. The CDR3 has 12 residues. The CDR3 region has the DNA TGTGCCAGCAGTGACACAGGGACTGAAGCTTTCTTT. Translation: CASSDTGTEAFF.

The chain recombines TRBV28 with TRBJ1-1, with D maybe TRBD1 (5 bases). This CDR3 region has 11 residues. CDR1 and CDR2 from the germline V gene are MDHEN and SYDVKM. Trimming pared 2 bases from V and 9 bases from J, leaving 7 bases between. The CDR3: CASSLNRKAFF. CDR3 in DNA: TGTGCCAGCAGTTTAAACAGGAAAGCTTTCTTT. Full variable domain (outside the CDR3, taken from reference TRBV28 and TRBJ1-1): DVKVTQSSRYLVKRTGEKVFLECVQDMDHENMFWYRQDPGLGLRLIYFSYDVKMKEKGDIPEGYSVSREKKERFSLILESASTNQTSMYLCASSLNRKAFFGQGTRLTVV.

The chain carries TRBV7-2 and TRBJ2-5; D is perhaps TRBD2 (5 bases). Germline V gives CDR1 SGHTA, CDR2 FQGNSA. The CDR3 loop spans 15 amino acids. The germline V and J ends were trimmed by 1 base and 1 base, with 10 bases remaining between them. CDR3: CASSLGGGPQETQYF. CDR3 nucleotides: TGTGCCAGCAGCTTAGGAGGAGGTCCCCAAGAGACCCAGTACTTC.

This clone was seen a single time. This rearrangement joins TRBV28 to TRBJ2-7, with 8 bases matching TRBD2. The V gene end was trimmed by 8 bases and the J gene end by 2 bases; junction bases not matched to a gene: 8. This CDR3 is 14 amino acids long. Germline values: CDR1 MDHEN, CDR2 SYDVKM. In DNA, the CDR3 is TGTGCCAGCTCTGGGACTAGATTTCCCTACGAGCAGTACTTC. Translated, it gives CASSGTRFPYEQYF.

Turning to this clone: Additional DNA sequences in this sample encode the identical CDR3. J is TRBJ2-1 and V is TRBV7-8; D uncertain. Trimming stripped 0 bases from V and 0 bases from J, with 9 bases between. The germline gives CDR1 SGHVS, CDR2 FQNEAQ. The CDR3 covers 16 residues. CDR3 bases: TGTGCCAGCAGCTTAGCAGAGGAGAGCTCCTACAATGAGCAGTTCTTC. Translation: CASSLAEESSYNEQFF.

The chain recombines TRBV5-4 with TRBJ1-4, with D possibly TRBD1 on 5 matching bases. CDR1 is SGHNT and CDR2 is YYREEE in the germline V gene (reference sequence). The CDR3 contains 14 residues. Trimming left V 0 bases short and J 4 bases short, with 7 bases between. As DNA, the CDR3 is TGTGCCAGCAGCTTGGAGGGGCTTAATGAAAAACTGTTTTTT. The encoded protein is CASSLEGLNEKLFF.

A few counts support this clone. The chain joins TRBV4-1 to TRBJ2-4, with 8 bases fitting TRBD1. Germline values: CDR1 MGHRA, CDR2 YSYEKL. The CDR3 length is 15 residues. V trimming: 1 base; J trimming: 8 bases; junction bases outside the gene matches: 7. CDR3 sequence reads: CASSQGPGGLYIQYF. CDR3 in DNA: TGCGCCAGCAGCCAAGGGCCAGGGGGCTTGTACATTCAGTACTTC.